A single sample gave rise to the 14 T cell receptor beta chains below, sequenced in a study of blood T cell repertoires in COVID-19. The data were produced by immunoSEQ multiplex PCR, yet TCRdb's version contains in-frame clones alone and is incomplete. The profile covers hundreds of thousands of clones, with 75% to 90% appearing a single time and 5.5% to 6.5% taken by the ten largest. Sequenced: peripheral blood. The receptor source for this set is a man aged 60 to 69 who had recovered from COVID-19.

The chain is built from TRBV11-2 and TRBJ2-1, with TRBD2 matching 9 bases. Germline-derived CDR1 and CDR2 are SGHAT and FQNNGV. The CDR3 totals 17 residues. Trimming at V came to 1 base and at J to 8 bases, leaving 12 bases not matched to a gene. The CDR3 loop reads CASSLVIRAGGNDEQFF. CDR3 nucleotide sequence: TGTGCCAGCAGCTTAGTAATTCGGGCGGGAGGGAACGATGAGCAGTTCTTC.

The V gene is TRBV7-9, the J gene TRBJ1-1; TRBD1 matches at 8 bases. V lost 5 bases, J lost 1 base, and 6 bases stayed unmatched. The CDR3 totals 15 residues. Germline V lookup: CDR1 SEHNR, CDR2 FQNEAQ (reference sequence). CDR3 sequence reads: CASSNRGSGNTEAFF. The DNA of the CDR3 is TGTGCCAGCAGCAACAGGGGGTCTGGGAACACTGAAGCTTTCTTT.

This clone was seen only once. The V call is TRBV5-4, the J call TRBJ1-1; 9 nucleotides line up with TRBD1. Germline V gene data show CDR1 as SGHNT and CDR2 as YYREEE (reference sequence). The CDR3 extends over 12 amino acids. Unmatched junction bases numbered 2, after V lost 4 bases and J lost 7 bases. CDR3 nucleotide sequence: TGTGCCAGCAGCAGGACAGGGGTTGAAGCTTTCTTT. This codes for CASSRTGVEAFF.

The rearrangement joins TRBV19 to TRBJ2-1, with D possibly TRBD2 on 6 matching bases. The CDR3 is made up of 14 amino acids. Germline V CDR1 and CDR2: LNHDA, SQIVND (reference sequence). V shed 3 bases and J shed 5 bases, with 11 bases lying between them. The CDR3 bases are TGTGCCAGTAGTATTCCTAGCGTGCACAATGAGCAGTTCTTC. It yields the protein CASSIPSVHNEQFF.

The chain employs TRBV9 and TRBJ2-3, with TRBD1 identical over 7 bases. The CDR3 is 15 amino acids. From germline, CDR1 is SGDLS and CDR2 YYNGEE. The junction had 11 bases not matched to a gene; V was cut back by 4 bases and J by 6 bases. The CDR3 is CASSPTHEGADTQYF. CDR3 in DNA: TGTGCCAGCAGCCCCACCCATGAGGGGGCGGATACGCAGTATTTT.

Concerning this clone itself: The junction does not match germline at one end; this may be a read error. The rearrangement uses TRBV7-7 and TRBJ1-4; perhaps TRBD1 as D (5 bases). Germline-derived CDR1 and CDR2 are SSHAT and FNYEAQ (reference sequence). This CDR3 is 14 amino acids long. The CDR3 nucleotides are TGTGCTAGCAGCTTCGGGGGGTGCGATGAAAAACTGTTTTTT. Translating gives CASSFGGCDEKLFF.

This clone was seen a handful of times. The CDR3 region has the DNA TGTGCCACCAGCTCACAACGTCGTCACAATGAGCAGTTCTTC. This codes for CATSSQRRHNEQFF. The chain combines TRBV15 with TRBJ2-1, with D hard to call. Germline V gene data show CDR1 as LNHNV and CDR2 as YYDKDF (reference sequence). Trimming stripped 5 bases from V and 5 bases from J, with 13 bases between. The CDR3 is 14 amino acids.

The chain combines TRBV15 with TRBJ2-2, with D perhaps matching TRBD1 (6 bases). Trimming shortened V by 5 bases and J by 5 bases, and 15 bases separated the two germline ends. Germline lookup yields CDR1 LNHNV and CDR2 YYDKDF (reference sequence). The CDR3 sequence is 15 residues long. The CDR3 reads CATSGARGMTGELFF. The CDR3 coding sequence is TGTGCCACCAGCGGAGCCAGGGGAATGACCGGGGAGCTGTTTTTT.

The V and J genes are TRBV10-3 and TRBJ2-7, with a possible D match to TRBD2 (7 bases). The CDR3 has 13 residues. Trimming removed 3 bases at V and 12 bases at J, with 18 bases between. Per the germline V gene, CDR1 is ENHRY and CDR2 is SYGVKD. CDR3 amino acids: CAISDQGLPGGYF. CDR3 bases: TGTGCCATCAGTGACCAGGGGCTGCCGGGGGGGTACTTC.

This clone was detected only once. This sequence joins TRBV7-9 and TRBJ2-2; 8 nucleotides line up with TRBD2. The CDR3 runs 17 residues. Germline CDR1 reads SEHNR; CDR2 reads FQNEAQ (reference sequence). The V and J ends lost 6 bases and 7 bases, in that order; junction bases with no gene match: 16. CDR3 region: CASSSSTGGPRGGELFF. The CDR3 DNA sequence: TGTGCCAGCAGTTCATCAACGGGAGGGCCGAGGGGCGGGGAGCTGTTTTTT. Looking up the rest from reference TRBV7-9 and TRBJ2-2 gives the full variable domain: DTGVSQNPRHKITKRGQNVTFRCDPISEHNRLYWYRQTLGQGPEFLTYFQNEAQLEKSRLLSDRFSAERPKGSFSTLEIQRTEQGDSAMYLCASSSSTGGPRGGELFFGEGSRLTVL.

The chain couples TRBV24-1 to TRBJ2-3, with TRBD2 matching over 7 bases. The length of the CDR3 is 18 residues. Germline CDR1 and CDR2: KGHDR and SFDVKD. V dropped 5 bases and J dropped 0; count of bases not matched to a gene: 13. The DNA of the CDR3 is TGTGCCACCAGTGCTCGCGGGGGAGGGGTGCAAAGCACAGATACGCAGTATTTT. It translates to CATSARGGGVQSTDTQYF.

The genes are TRBV19 and TRBJ2-2, with 8 bases that match TRBD1. This CDR3 comprises 18 residues. From germline, CDR1 is LNHDA and CDR2 SQIVND (reference sequence). V trimming: 7 bases; J trimming: 5 bases; junction bases outside the gene matches: 18. The CDR3 region is CASTYLGGRQGKTGELFF. In nucleotides, the CDR3 is TGTGCCAGTACCTACCTAGGAGGAAGACAGGGGAAGACCGGGGAGCTGTTTTTT.

This clone was seen repeatedly, ten times or more. CDR3 DNA: TGTGCCAGCAGTTTAATGGTCAGGTTTCGGTTTAACACCGGGGAGCTGTTTTTT. As protein: CASSLMVRFRFNTGELFF. The gene calls are TRBV28 and TRBJ2-2; no definite D call. Trimming left V 2 bases short and J 2 bases short, with 18 bases between. Per germline, CDR1 MDHEN and CDR2 SYDVKM. The CDR3 consists of 18 residues.

The chain has TRBV12-3 or TRBV12-4 and TRBJ2-5, with D hard to call. V lost 0 bases and J lost 2, with 4 bases in between. This CDR3 has 13 residues. The CDR3 bases are TGTGCCAGCAGTTTAGCCCGGCAAGAGACCCAGTACTTC. It is translated as CASSLARQETQYF.